Listed below are T cell receptor beta chains from one sample, sequenced in a study of spatial heterogeneity in lung cancer. TCRdb independently ran MiXCR on the 5' RACE reads; one entry per CDR3 protein. The sample lists 10,000 to 13,000 distinct CDR3 sequences; roughly 7.9% were seen once. The sequencing used PBMCs, collected at surgery. The receptor source for this set is a male donor with early-stage non-small cell lung cancer. Each CDR3 is given with its conserved first and last residue. The D gene is left open where the match is weak. The size entry is marked missing in some rows and otherwise reads once, few, many or a size class.

V gene	clone size	J gene	D gene	CDR3 protein	CDR3 DNA
TRBV18	many	TRBJ1-1	TRBD1	CASSLGTGLTEAFF	TGTGCCAGCTCACTGGGGACAGGGCTCACTGAAGCTTTCTTT
TRBV4-3	NA	TRBJ2-7	TRBD2	CASSQMVNGDYNYEQYF	TGCGCCAGCAGCCAGATGGTGAACGGGGACTATAACTACGAGCAGTACTTC
TRBV29-1	many	TRBJ2-1	TRBD1	CSVEGDRDYNEQFF	TGCAGCGTTGAAGGTGACAGGGACTACAATGAGCAGTTCTTC
TRBV20-1	many	TRBJ2-7	TRBD2	CSARELAGGSLGQYF	TGCAGTGCTAGAGAACTAGCGGGGGGATCTTTGGGGCAGTACTTC
TRBV24-1	NA	TRBJ1-5	NA	CATSDAQGSQPQHF	TGTGCCACCAGTGATGCGCAGGGGTCTCAGCCCCAGCATTTT
TRBV10-3	many	TRBJ2-7	TRBD1	CAISTGTGSYEQYF	TGTGCCATCAGTACCGGGACAGGGAGCTACGAGCAGTACTTC
TRBV11-2	many	TRBJ2-3	TRBD1	CASSLWTGLGDTQYF	TGTGCCAGCAGCCTCTGGACAGGGCTGGGAGATACGCAGTATTTT
TRBV14	many	TRBJ1-2	NA	CASSQDTGYGYTF	TGTGCCAGCAGCCAAGATACGGGCTATGGCTACACCTTC
TRBV7-2	many	TRBJ2-1	NA	CASSLEGIRAPFF	TGTGCCAGCAGCTTAGAGGGTATCAGGGCCCCGTTCTTC
TRBV14	many	TRBJ1-1	TRBD1	CASSPFGQGKERGTEAFF	TGTGCCAGCAGCCCCTTTGGACAGGGAAAGGAACGGGGCACTGAAGCTTTCTTT
TRBV4-3	many	TRBJ2-7	TRBD1	CASSPDRGYYEQYF	TGCGCCAGCAGCCCCGACAGGGGGTACTACGAGCAGTACTTC
TRBV11-2	medium-sized	TRBJ1-5	NA	CASSGRGQPQHF	TGTGCCAGCAGCGGAAGAGGTCAGCCCCAGCATTTT
TRBV2	NA	TRBJ2-5	TRBD1	CASRVTGVLETQYF	TGTGCCAGCAGAGTGACAGGGGTTTTGGAGACCCAGTACTTC